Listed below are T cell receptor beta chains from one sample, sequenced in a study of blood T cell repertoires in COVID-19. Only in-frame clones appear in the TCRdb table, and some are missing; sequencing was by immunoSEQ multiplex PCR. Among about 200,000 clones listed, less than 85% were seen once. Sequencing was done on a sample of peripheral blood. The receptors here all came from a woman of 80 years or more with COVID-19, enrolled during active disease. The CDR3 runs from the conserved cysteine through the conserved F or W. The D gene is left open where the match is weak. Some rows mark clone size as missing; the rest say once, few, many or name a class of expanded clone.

CDR3nt: TGTGCCAGCAGTGAAGCCAGCTACGAGCAGTACTTC
CDR3aa: CASSEASYEQYF
j_gene: TRBJ2-7
len: 12
abundance: .
v_gene: TRBV6-1
d_gene: .

CDR3nt: TGTGCCAGCTCCGCGGGAGGAATGGACGGTGAGCAGTTCTTC
CDR3aa: CASSAGGMDGEQFF
j_gene: TRBJ2-1
len: 14
abundance: .
v_gene: TRBV7-3
d_gene: TRBD2

CDR3nt: TGTGCCAGCAGCTTAGAAGCAGGGTACATTCAGTACTTC
CDR3aa: CASSLEAGYIQYF
j_gene: TRBJ2-4
len: 13
abundance: .
v_gene: TRBV7-3
d_gene: .

CDR3nt: TGTGCCAGCAGCGTAGGGGCTAGCGGGAGCTACGAGCAGTACTTC
CDR3aa: CASSVGASGSYEQYF
j_gene: TRBJ2-7
len: 15
abundance: once
v_gene: TRBV9
d_gene: TRBD2

CDR3nt: TGCGCCAGCAGCACTGAGGGTGTTGATTCGCCCCAGCATTTT
CDR3aa: CASSTEGVDSPQHF
j_gene: TRBJ1-5
len: 14
abundance: .
v_gene: TRBV5-1
d_gene: .

CDR3nt: TGTGCCACCAGTAGGCCTAGCGGGAGGGCCGCAGAAAATGAGCAGTTCTTC
CDR3aa: CATSRPSGRAAENEQFF
j_gene: TRBJ2-1
len: 17
abundance: .
v_gene: TRBV24-1
d_gene: TRBD2

CDR3nt: TGTGCCAGCAGCGTGACAGCCGACGGCGTCTCTGGGGCCAACGTCCTGACTTTC
CDR3aa: CASSVTADGVSGANVLTF
j_gene: TRBJ2-6
len: 18
abundance: .
v_gene: TRBV9
d_gene: .

CDR3nt: TGCGCCAGCCGCCGGTCCCTTCAAGAGACCCAGTACTTC
CDR3aa: CASRRSLQETQYF
j_gene: TRBJ2-5
len: 13
abundance: .
v_gene: TRBV5-1
d_gene: .

CDR3nt: TGTGCCAGCAGTCGATCAGGGGCTATGGAAAAACTGTTTTTT
CDR3aa: CASSRSGAMEKLFF
j_gene: TRBJ1-4
len: 14
abundance: .
v_gene: TRBV3-1/TRBV3-2
d_gene: .

CDR3nt: TGTGCCAGCAGCTCAAATAGACAGGGCGAACCCTATGGCTACACCTTC
CDR3aa: CASSSNRQGEPYGYTF
j_gene: TRBJ1-2
len: 16
abundance: .
v_gene: TRBV5-4
d_gene: TRBD1

CDR3nt: TGTGCCAGCAGCCCAGAGGTGCTAGCTAACTATGGCTACACCTTC
CDR3aa: CASSPEVLANYGYTF
j_gene: TRBJ1-2
len: 15
abundance: .
v_gene: TRBV7-6
d_gene: .

CDR3nt: TGCGCCAGCAAGGGGGGTACTAGCGAAAGGGAGACCCAGTACTTC
CDR3aa: CASKGGTSERETQYF
j_gene: TRBJ2-5
len: 15
abundance: .
v_gene: TRBV5-1
d_gene: .

CDR3nt: TGTGCCAGCTCCCCCTGGGGGCAGGGGCGCGAGGCGCGGAAAGAAAAACTGTTTTTT
CDR3aa: CASSPWGQGREARKEKLFF
j_gene: TRBJ1-4
len: 19
abundance: .
v_gene: TRBV18
d_gene: .

CDR3nt: TGTGCCAGCTCACGGTCGACTAGCGGGGGAAGGCAGGGTGAGCAGTTCTTC
CDR3aa: CASSRSTSGGRQGEQFF
j_gene: TRBJ2-1
len: 17
abundance: .
v_gene: TRBV18
d_gene: TRBD2

CDR3nt: TGTGCCAGCAGTTTTGGACAGTCGCCCCAGCATTTT
CDR3aa: CASSFGQSPQHF
j_gene: TRBJ1-5
len: 12
abundance: .
v_gene: TRBV12-3/TRBV12-4
d_gene: .

CDR3nt: TGCAGTGTCGGGGTGGATGGCTACACCTTC
CDR3aa: CSVGVDGYTF
j_gene: TRBJ1-2
len: 10
abundance: many
v_gene: TRBV20-1
d_gene: .

CDR3nt: TGTGCCAGCAGCCCTACGACAGGGACAGATACGCAGTATTTT
CDR3aa: CASSPTTGTDTQYF
j_gene: TRBJ2-3
len: 14
abundance: .
v_gene: TRBV7-3
d_gene: TRBD1

CDR3nt: TGTGCCAGTAGTACCGGGACTAGCGGTAACACAGATACGCAGTATTTT
CDR3aa: CASSTGTSGNTDTQYF
j_gene: TRBJ2-3
len: 16
abundance: .
v_gene: TRBV19
d_gene: TRBD2

CDR3nt: TGTGCCAGTAGTTCTGGACAAAGCAATCAGCCCCAGCATTTT
CDR3aa: CASSSGQSNQPQHF
j_gene: TRBJ1-5
len: 14
abundance: .
v_gene: TRBV19
d_gene: .

CDR3nt: TGTGCCAGCAGCTTAGGCGGCCCTTCCTACGAGCAGTACTTC
CDR3aa: CASSLGGPSYEQYF
j_gene: TRBJ2-7
len: 14
abundance: .
v_gene: TRBV11-3
d_gene: .

CDR3nt: TGTGCCAGCAGTTTAGTACAGAAATCAAACACCATATATTTT
CDR3aa: CASSLVQKSNTIYF
j_gene: TRBJ1-3
len: 14
abundance: once
v_gene: TRBV28
d_gene: .